These T cell receptor beta chains were read from a single sample in a study of low-dose radiotherapy and immunotherapy resistance in tumors. TCRdb recomputed calls from the reads with MiXCR, one row per CDR3 protein. The sample includes tens of thousands of distinct CDR3 sequences, roughly a tenth seen only once; the top ten take roughly 1%. The sequenced sample was PBMCs, obtained before treatment. Receptor source: a male donor with prostate cancer. CDR3s include the opening cysteine and the closing phenylalanine or tryptophan. A D gene is named only where the DNA matches it firmly. A row's size may be missing; if present it is once, few, many or a size class.

D gene | J gene | V gene | clone size | CDR3 protein | CDR3 DNA
TRBD1 | TRBJ2-3 | TRBV20-1 | many | CSVRGTGDFTRGRFTQYF | TGCAGTGTCAGAGGGACAGGGGACTTCACCAGGGGCAGATTTACGCAGTATTTT
TRBD2 | TRBJ2-2 | TRBV6-1 | many | CASSVSGSNTGELFF | TGTGCCAGCAGTGTTAGCGGGAGCAACACCGGGGAGCTGTTTTTT
TRBD1 | TRBJ1-5 | TRBV13 | medium-sized | CASSPGQGRQPQHF | TGTGCCAGCAGCCCAGGACAGGGGCGTCAGCCCCAGCATTTT
TRBD2 | TRBJ2-1 | TRBV19 | few | CASSPLGRGINEQFF | TGTGCCAGTAGTCCGCTCGGGAGGGGAATCAATGAGCAGTTCTTC
TRBD1 | TRBJ2-5 | TRBV3-1 | many | CASSSSTGRTQYF | TGTGCCAGCAGCTCCTCGACAGGGAGGACCCAGTACTTC
- | TRBJ2-5 | TRBV5-1 | few | CASSDPGSGETQYF | TGCGCCAGCAGCGACCCCGGGAGTGGCGAGACCCAGTACTTC
TRBD1 | TRBJ1-2 | TRBV7-2 | many | CASSFRPSQGAGYGYTF | TGTGCCAGCAGCTTCCGCCCGTCGCAGGGGGCGGGCTATGGCTACACCTTC
TRBD1 | TRBJ1-2 | TRBV4-1 | many | CASSQPMGQRSNYGYTF | TGCGCCAGCAGCCAGCCCATGGGACAGAGGAGTAACTATGGCTACACCTTC
TRBD2 | TRBJ2-7 | TRBV4-1 | many | CASSQEPGLAAYEQYF | TGCGCCAGCAGCCAGGAACCGGGACTAGCGGCCTACGAGCAGTACTTC
- | TRBJ2-7 | TRBV2 | - | CASSEMGGPYEQYF | TGTGCCAGCAGTGAAATGGGGGGCCCCTACGAGCAGTACTTC
- | TRBJ1-5 | TRBV3-1 | many | CASSPSGGDQPQHF | TGTGCCAGCAGCCCGTCGGGAGGGGATCAGCCCCAGCATTTT
TRBD2 | TRBJ2-7 | TRBV7-8 | many | CASSPLSGILWEQYF | TGTGCCAGCAGCCCACTTAGCGGGATCCTTTGGGAGCAGTACTTC
- | TRBJ1-6 | TRBV28 | many | CASSLWVPSSYNSPLHF | TGTGCCAGCAGTTTATGGGTGCCGAGCTCCTATAATTCACCCCTCCACTTT
- | TRBJ2-7 | TRBV6-6 | many | CASSYNSEQYF | TGTGCCAGCAGTTACAACAGCGAGCAGTACTTC
- | TRBJ2-6 | TRBV5-8 | many | CASSLGSRVGANVLTF | TGTGCCAGCAGCTTAGGGTCGAGGGTCGGGGCCAACGTCCTGACTTTC
- | TRBJ1-1 | TRBV29-1 | many | CSVEVHFDSPNTEAFF | TGCAGCGTTGAAGTCCACTTTGATTCGCCGAACACTGAAGCTTTCTTT
- | TRBJ2-1 | TRBV4-3 | many | CASSQDRTSSNEQFF | TGCGCCAGCAGCCAAGATAGAACTAGCTCGAATGAGCAGTTCTTC
- | TRBJ2-5 | TRBV18 | many | CASSGTFQETQYF | TGTGCCAGCTCCGGGACCTTCCAAGAGACCCAGTACTTC
- | TRBJ2-2 | TRBV7-6 | many | CASSLADTNTGELFF | TGTGCCAGCAGCTTAGCGGACACGAACACCGGGGAGCTGTTTTTT
TRBD2 | TRBJ2-2 | TRBV7-3 | many | CASSSDGTRGSGELFF | TGTGCCAGCAGCTCTGACGGGACTAGGGGCTCTGGGGAGCTGTTTTTT
- | TRBJ2-3 | TRBV6-2/TRBV6-3 | many | CASSYGDTQYF | TGTGCCAGCAGTTACGGAGATACGCAGTATTTT
TRBD1 | TRBJ2-7 | TRBV18 | many | CASSPLTGGSYEQYF | TGTGCCAGCTCACCCTTGACAGGGGGCTCCTACGAGCAGTACTTC
- | TRBJ1-3 | TRBV29-1 | many | CSVDTGGSGNTIYF | TGCAGCGTTGACACAGGAGGCTCTGGAAACACCATATATTTT
TRBD1 | TRBJ2-2 | TRBV10-3 | many | CASRDRGETGELFF | TGTGCCAGCCGGGACAGGGGAGAGACCGGGGAGCTGTTTTTT
TRBD2 | TRBJ2-3 | TRBV18 | - | CASSPLIFLAGVTDTQYF | TGTGCCAGCTCACCCCTGATTTTTCTAGCGGGAGTGACAGATACGCAGTATTTT
TRBD2 | TRBJ2-3 | TRBV20-1 | many | CSAMGLADTQYF | TGCAGTGCTATGGGACTAGCAGATACGCAGTATTTT
TRBD1 | TRBJ1-2 | TRBV4-3 | few | CASSQDQGVNYGYTF | TGCGCCAGCAGCCAAGATCAGGGGGTGAACTATGGCTACACCTTC
- | TRBJ2-5 | TRBV30 | few | CAWSFGLGQETQYF | TGTGCCTGGAGTTTCGGTCTTGGGCAAGAGACCCAGTACTTC
- | TRBJ2-3 | TRBV4-3 | many | CASSQETSGGITDTQYF | TGCGCCAGCAGCCAAGAGACCAGCGGAGGAATCACAGATACGCAGTATTTT
- | TRBJ1-1 | TRBV20-1 | once | CSATKMTVNTEAFF | TGCAGTGCTACCAAGATGACAGTGAACACTGAAGCTTTCTTT
- | TRBJ2-5 | TRBV7-8 | many | CASSRAGVQETQYF | TGTGCCAGCAGCCGGGCAGGAGTTCAAGAGACCCAGTACTTC
- | TRBJ2-1 | TRBV11-2 | few | CASYAGLENEQFF | TGTGCCAGCTATGCAGGGTTGGAAAATGAGCAGTTCTTC
TRBD1 | TRBJ2-1 | TRBV19 | many | CASSQAGQGRYEQFF | TGTGCCAGTAGCCAGGCGGGACAGGGGAGGTATGAGCAGTTCTTC